A selection of T cell receptor beta chains follows, all from one sample in a study of T cells in Graves' hyperthyroidism and ophthalmopathy. TCRdb re-analysed the multiplex PCR reads in MiXCR, keeping a single row per CDR3 protein. The sample records roughly 720,000 distinct CDR3 sequences, roughly a sixth being singletons. The material sequenced was blood. All receptors come from a man aged 50 to 60 with Graves' hyperthyroidism. CDR3s include the opening cysteine and the closing phenylalanine or tryptophan. The D gene is left open where the match is weak. Clone size appears in some rows only: once, few, many, or a class for an expanded clone.

clone_size,j_call,v_call,d_call,cdr3_nt,cdr3_aa
few,TRBJ2-3,TRBV19,-,TGTGCCAGCTCAAAGGGTTTAGGTATCACAGATACGCAGTATTTT,CASSKGLGITDTQYF
-,TRBJ2-1,TRBV18,-,TGTGCCAGCTCACCACGAGCGTCCAGGAGAGAGAATGAGCAGTTCTTC,CASSPRASRRENEQFF
many,TRBJ1-1,TRBV11-2,-,TGTGCCAGCAGCCCCGGGGGGCGGTTTGAAGCTTTCTTT,CASSPGGRFEAFF
-,TRBJ1-4,TRBV25-1,-,TGTGCCAGCAGTGCATCAATTAATGAAAAACTGTTTTTT,CASSASINEKLFF
many,TRBJ2-5,TRBV2,-,TGTGCCAGCAGGCCCTTGGGGGACGAGACCCAGTACTTC,CASRPLGDETQYF
-,TRBJ1-2,TRBV27,-,TGTGCCAGCAGCTTGGGGGACCCAGGGGCTTATGGCTACACCTTC,CASSLGDPGAYGYTF
few,TRBJ1-4,TRBV4-1,TRBD1,TGCGCCAGCAGCCGAGGCCCGCAAGGAGGGGGCGATGAAAAACTGTTTTTT,CASSRGPQGGGDEKLFF
many,TRBJ2-3,TRBV27,TRBD2,TGTGCCAGCAGTCCTTCCGGGACTAGCGGGATCCCTGGGGCAGATACGCAGTATTTT,CASSPSGTSGIPGADTQYF
-,TRBJ2-3,TRBV10-3,-,TGTGCCATCAGTGACAGGGCTATTGGGACAGATACGCAGTATTTT,CAISDRAIGTDTQYF
few,TRBJ1-2,TRBV6-2/TRBV6-3,-,TGTGCCAGCACACCCGTAGGACCGGGCTATGGCTACACCTTC,CASTPVGPGYGYTF
many,TRBJ2-7,TRBV6-1,TRBD1,TGTGCCAGCTACGGCCCGACAGGGGGCTCCTACGAGCAGTACTTC,CASYGPTGGSYEQYF
-,TRBJ1-4,TRBV7-9,-,TGTGCCAGCAGCTCCAAACACATACAGGGATTGGCAACTAATGAAAAACTGTTTTTT,CASSSKHIQGLATNEKLFF
many,TRBJ2-7,TRBV20-1,TRBD1,TGCAGTGCGATGGGGGACAGGGAAGAGCAGTACTTC,CSAMGDREEQYF
many,TRBJ2-7,TRBV7-2,TRBD2,TGTGCCAGCAGCTCCCCGTTGGGGGGGATCCTGGGAGAGCAGTACTTC,CASSSPLGGILGEQYF
many,TRBJ2-5,TRBV28,-,TGTGCCAGCAGCAAACACCGCTGGGGTAGAGGGTACCGGGAGACCCAGTACTTC,CASSKHRWGRGYRETQYF
few,TRBJ1-6,TRBV25-1,-,TGTGCCAGCGTATCTGGAGGGAATTCACCCCTCCACTTT,CASVSGGNSPLHF
few,TRBJ1-5,TRBV28,-,TGTGCCAGCAGTTTAATTTCCTCAGGGAGCAATCAGCCCCAGCATTTT,CASSLISSGSNQPQHF
many,TRBJ2-7,TRBV2,-,TGTGCCAGCAGAGCCGAGTTGAGGGACGAGCAGTACTTC,CASRAELRDEQYF
many,TRBJ2-1,TRBV9,-,TGTGCCAGCAGCTTTGAGACGGGGTACAATGAGCAGTTCTTC,CASSFETGYNEQFF
few,TRBJ2-7,TRBV6-5,-,TGTGCCAGCAGTTCCGGGACAAAGTCACGGGGCGAGCAGTACTTC,CASSSGTKSRGEQYF
-,TRBJ2-6,TRBV7-8,-,TGTGCCAGCAGCCCTAAACCAGTCTCTGGGGCCAACGTCCTGACTTTC,CASSPKPVSGANVLTF
-,TRBJ2-1,TRBV30,TRBD1,TGTGCCTGGGAGACAGGGGGCGCCTACAATGAGCAGTTCTTC,CAWETGGAYNEQFF
many,TRBJ2-7,TRBV10-1,-,TGCGCCAGCAGTTCACGCCTATCCTACGAGCAGTACTTC,CASSSRLSYEQYF
many,TRBJ1-1,TRBV6-1,-,TGTGCCAGCAACGACATCATGAACACTGAAGCTTTCTTT,CASNDIMNTEAFF
few,TRBJ1-4,TRBV6-1,-,TGTGCCAGCAGTGAACGGCTGGGACGAGCTAATGAAAAACTGTTTTTT,CASSERLGRANEKLFF
few,TRBJ2-7,TRBV25-1,-,TGTGCCAGCAGTGAAGGGTACAGTGATACCTACGAGCAGTACTTC,CASSEGYSDTYEQYF
-,TRBJ1-2,TRBV5-5,-,TGTGCCAGCAGCGCGGGACTCTATGGCTACACCTTC,CASSAGLYGYTF
-,TRBJ2-1,TRBV10-3,TRBD1,TGTGCCATCCAAGCTCCGGGACAGGCCTACAATGAGCAGTTCTTC,CAIQAPGQAYNEQFF
many,TRBJ1-4,TRBV18,-,TGTGCCAGCTCACCAGGCGGGGCAGGGGAAAAACTGTTTTTT,CASSPGGAGEKLFF
few,TRBJ2-2,TRBV15,-,TGTGCCACCAGCAGTGAGTTAAGGCCGAACACCGGGGAGCTGTTTTTT,CATSSELRPNTGELFF
-,TRBJ2-3,TRBV20-1,TRBD2,TGCAGTGCTCCCCAAAAAGGAGCGGGAGGGCCCACAGATACGCAGTATTTT,CSAPQKGAGGPTDTQYF
many,TRBJ2-5,TRBV9,-,TGTGCCAGCGGGCCTGGGGAGACCCAGTACTTC,CASGPGETQYF
-,TRBJ1-4,TRBV2,TRBD1,TGTGCCAGCAGGTACCGGGACAGCAATGAAAAACTGTTTTTT,CASRYRDSNEKLFF
-,TRBJ2-1,TRBV9,TRBD2,TGTGCCAGCAGCGTCCGCGGCGGGAGGACCTCCTACAATGAGCAGTTCTTC,CASSVRGGRTSYNEQFF
many,TRBJ2-1,TRBV5-6,TRBD2,TGTGCCAGCGGGCTTGGCGGGAGCTCCTACAATGAGCAGTTCTTC,CASGLGGSSYNEQFF
few,TRBJ2-2,TRBV29-1,-,TGCAGCGTTGTAGACGGGCCTCCAAACACCGGGGAGCTGTTTTTT,CSVVDGPPNTGELFF
many,TRBJ2-5,TRBV7-2,TRBD1,TGTGCCAGCAGCTCGGGACAGTCTCAAGAGACCCAGTACTTC,CASSSGQSQETQYF
few,TRBJ1-2,TRBV15,-,TGTGCCACCAGCAGAGATCTTCTGTGGACTGGTGGCTACACCTTC,CATSRDLLWTGGYTF
-,TRBJ2-7,TRBV6-1,-,TGTGCCAGCAGTAGGTGGGAAGTAGCGGAGCCTTACTTC,CASSRWEVAEPYF
-,TRBJ2-1,TRBV7-2,-,TGTGCCAGCAGCTTAGCGTGGGGCACAACCTACAATGAGCAGTTCTTC,CASSLAWGTTYNEQFF
many,TRBJ1-1,TRBV18,-,TGTGCCAGCACCGTACCCGGACAGAGAAACACTGAAGCTTTCTTT,CASTVPGQRNTEAFF
many,TRBJ2-7,TRBV10-3,-,TGTGCCATCAGTGAGATCGAGGGCCCACGATACGAGCAGTACTTC,CAISEIEGPRYEQYF
many,TRBJ2-1,TRBV6-2/TRBV6-3,-,TGTGCCAGCAGTTCCTTCACGGTGAACAATGAGCAGTTCTTC,CASSSFTVNNEQFF
many,TRBJ2-1,TRBV29-1,TRBD2,TGCAGCGTTGCCAGCGGGAGTAGGGACAATGAGCAGTTCTTC,CSVASGSRDNEQFF
many,TRBJ1-2,TRBV5-4,TRBD1,TGTGCCAGCAGCCCCGGGACAGGGGTCTATGGCTACACCTTC,CASSPGTGVYGYTF
few,TRBJ1-2,TRBV27,TRBD1,TGTGCCAGCAGTAAAATTGGGGGACAGCTTGCAAGGGGCTACACCTTC,CASSKIGGQLARGYTF
many,TRBJ1-2,TRBV19,-,TGTGCCAGTAGCCGGGACACCGACGGGGATGGCTACACCTTC,CASSRDTDGDGYTF
-,TRBJ2-7,TRBV29-1,TRBD1,TGCAGCGTTGGGGGGGACAGGGGGCCCGAGCAGTACTTC,CSVGGDRGPEQYF